Below, 18 T cell receptor beta chains from the same sample are listed, as sequenced in a study of T cell clonality in common variable immunodeficiency. Using immunoSEQ multiplex PCR, the repertoire was profiled, and TCRdb retains in-frame clones only, with some absent. The sample was found to contain tens of thousands of clones, and every one recurs. Sequenced: peripheral blood mononuclear cells. The source of these receptors is a person aged 18 to 75 in good health.

At least ten counts were recorded for this clone. The read ends 3 residues early relative to the CDR3; the germline J gene fills the gap. V is TRBV18 and J is TRBJ2-7, with TRBD1 matching over 12 bases. Germline CDR1 and CDR2: KGHSH and LQKENI. The CDR3 runs 18 residues. V lost 3 bases to trimming and J lost 3 bases; unmatched junction nucleotides: 12. CDR3 sequence reads: CASSPTGTGGVNGYEQYF. The covered CDR3 bases are TGTGCCAGCTCACCGACCGGGACAGGGGGCGTGAACGGCTACGAG.

Only a few counts were recorded for this clone. The read gets to within 3 residues of the CDR3 end, and the germline J gene fills in the rest. This rearrangement joins TRBV7-8 to TRBJ2-5; D may be TRBD1 (6 bases). Deletions cut 1 base from V and 5 bases from J, with 14 bases between. Germline V gene data show CDR1 as SGHVS and CDR2 as FQNEAQ. The CDR3 consists of 15 residues. CDR3 loop: CASSLDRVALETQYF. The sequenced part of the CDR3 DNA is TGTGCCAGCAGCTTAGACAGGGTAGCATTGGAGACC.

There are many counts of this clone. The CDR3 end is not reached by the read, which stops 3 residues before it; the germline J gene fills it in. V and J are TRBV5-4 and TRBJ2-7; 9 bases are a match to TRBD1. CDR3 size: 16 residues. CDR1 and CDR2 from the germline V gene are SGHNT and YYREEE (reference sequence). With 6 bases clipped from V and 0 bases from J, the junction kept 10 bases outside the gene matches. The CDR3 bases that were read are TGTGCCAGCACCCTGGGGGGACAGGGAAGCTCCTACGAG. This sequence encodes CASTLGGQGSSYE. The CDR3, in full, reads CASTLGGQGSSYEQYF.

This clone was found many times. The sequenced fragment ends 3 residues before the CDR3 boundary, so the rest is inferred from the germline J gene. The V gene is TRBV2, the J gene TRBJ2-4, with D tentatively TRBD1 (5 bases). V shed 2 bases and J shed 9 bases, with 14 bases lying between them. The CDR3 consists of 14 residues. CDR1 is SNHLY and CDR2 is FYNNEI in the germline V gene. CDR3 DNA, as far as it was read: TGTGCCAGCAGTGAATCAAGGGGAATGGGCATT. It specifies CASSESRGMGI. The whole CDR3 is CASSESRGMGIQYF. The variable domain in full, with the rest retrieved from reference TRBV2 and TRBJ2-4, is EPEVTQTPSHQVTQMGQEVILRCVPISNHLYFYWYRQILGQKVEFLVSFYNNEISEKSEIFDDQFSVERPDGSNFTLKIRSTKLEDSAMYFCASSESRGMGIQYFGAGTRLSVL.

Points on this clone: The CDR3 goes on 3 residues after the read ends, and that part is filled in from the germline J gene. V and J are TRBV25-1 and TRBJ1-4; possible D gene TRBD1, 5 bases. Germline CDR1 and CDR2: MGHDK and SYGVNS. This CDR3 is built from 15 residues. Trimming took 1 base from V and 2 from J, leaving 8 bases between them. Incomplete CDR3 DNA: TGTGCCAGCAGTGAATCAGGGATGACTAATGAAAAA. Amino acids: CASSESGMTNEK. The CDR3 reads in full as CASSESGMTNEKLFF.

This clone was detected ten times or more. The CDR3 is cut off 3 residues early in the read; its end comes from the germline J gene. The chain has TRBV27 and TRBJ2-7; 8 nucleotides match TRBD1. Germline CDR1 is MNHEY and CDR2 is SMNVEV (reference sequence). The V segment lost 3 bases and the J segment 0 bases; nucleotides outside the gene matches: 10. The CDR3 consists of 17 residues. The CDR3 DNA, read in part, is TGTGCCAGCAGTTTCCAAGCCTCCGGGACAGGCTCCTACGAG. Translated: CASSFQASGTGSYE. The whole CDR3 region reads CASSFQASGTGSYEQYF.

The table lists this clone with many counts. The read comes to an end 3 residues before the CDR3 does, leaving the germline J gene to fill in the end. The V call is TRBV7-9, the J call TRBJ2-3; D is ambiguous. Germline V gives CDR1 SEHNR, CDR2 FQNEAQ (reference sequence). This CDR3 comprises 14 residues. Trimming cost V 2 bases and J 0 bases, with 6 bases left between them. The CDR3 loop reads CASSLQSSTDTQYF. CDR3 bases read: TGTGCCAGCAGCTTACAGTCTAGCACAGATACG.

This clone came up many times. The sequenced fragment ends 3 residues before the CDR3 boundary, so the rest is inferred from the germline J gene. The chain couples TRBV18 to TRBJ2-7, with D possibly being TRBD1 (6 bases). V was cut by 0 bases and J by 1 base, with 16 bases left in between. The CDR3 has 17 residues. Germline CDR1 KGHSH, CDR2 LQKENI. The covered CDR3 bases are TGTGCCAGCTCACCACCAGGGAGACAGGCCTTTTCCTACGAG. Translating it yields CASSPPGRQAFSYE. The full CDR3 protein reads CASSPPGRQAFSYEQYF. Using reference TRBV18 and TRBJ2-7 for the parts outside the CDR3, the full variable domain is NAGVMQNPRHLVRRRGQEARLRCSPMKGHSHVYWYRQLPEEGLKFMVYLQKENIIDESGMPKERFSAEFPKEGPSILRIQQVVRGDSAAYFCASSPPGRQAFSYEQYFGPGTRLTVT.

This clone was picked up a small number of times. The CDR3 end is not reached by the read, which stops 3 residues before it; the germline J gene fills it in. The rearrangement links TRBV5-1 to TRBJ2-7, with 15 bases identical to TRBD2. This CDR3 is built from 16 residues. Germline V lookup: CDR1 SGHRS, CDR2 YFSETQ. Unmatched junction bases numbered 4, after V lost 4 bases and J lost 2 bases. CDR3 bases read: TGCGCCAGCAGCCATGGACTAGCGGGAGGGCCCTACGAG. Residues: CASSHGLAGGPYE. The full CDR3 sequence reads CASSHGLAGGPYEQYF. Combining the CDR3 with reference TRBV5-1 and TRBJ2-7 gives the whole variable domain KAGVTQTPRYLIKTRGQQVTLSCSPISGHRSVSWYQQTPGQGLQFLFEYFSETQRNKGNFPGRFSGRQFSNSRSEMNVSTLELGDSALYLCASSHGLAGGPYEQYFGPGTRLTVT.

At least ten counts were recorded for this clone. With the read ending 3 residues before the CDR3 end, the germline J gene is used to fill in that end. Other nucleotide sequences from this sample produce the same CDR3. V usage is TRBV20-1 and J usage is TRBJ2-7, with D unclear. Trimming stripped 0 bases from V and 0 bases from J, with 12 bases between. In germline, CDR1 is DFQATT, CDR2 SNEGSKA (reference sequence). The CDR3 extends over 15 amino acids. CDR3 protein: CSARDLDSSSYEQYF. CDR3 DNA, as far as it was read: TGCAGTGCTAGAGATCTTGACTCCAGCTCCTACGAG.

This clone was observed at least ten times. The read terminates 3 residues ahead of where the CDR3 ends, so the germline J gene completes it. V usage is TRBV20-1 and J usage is TRBJ2-7, with a possible D match to TRBD2 (5 bases). The CDR3 sequence is 13 residues long. The germline V and J ends were trimmed by 2 bases and 4 bases, with 12 bases remaining between them. Germline assignment: CDR1 DFQATT and CDR2 SNEGSKA (reference sequence). The DNA read from the CDR3 is TGCAGTGCTAGAACAGTGCAGCGGTACGAG. Its protein is CSARTVQRYE. The whole CDR3 sequence is CSARTVQRYEQYF.

This clone came up many times. The CDR3 end is not reached by the read, which stops 3 residues before it; the germline J gene fills it in. V and J are TRBV30 and TRBJ1-3; 9 nucleotides line up with TRBD1. V lost 4 bases, J lost 0 bases, and 7 bases stayed unmatched. There are 16 residues in the CDR3. CDR1 is GTSNPN, CDR2 SVGIG, per germline (reference sequence). The CDR3 region is CAWTFGQGISGNTIYF. The part of the CDR3 DNA that was read is TGTGCCTGGACCTTTGGACAGGGGATCTCTGGAAACACC.

This clone was detected many times. Read sequence stops 3 residues before the CDR3 end, and the germline J gene provides the missing end. The gene calls are TRBV7-2 and TRBJ1-2, with D tentatively TRBD1 (5 bases). Germline CDR1 and CDR2: SGHTA and FQGNSA. Trimming left V 5 bases short and J 4 bases short, with 8 bases between. CDR3 length: 12 amino acids. Here the CDR3 reads CASSKDSYGYTF. Incomplete CDR3 DNA: TGTGCCAGCAGCAAAGACAGCTATGGC.

This clone was picked up many times. The sequence runs out 3 residues before the end of the CDR3; the remainder is reconstructed from the germline J gene. The gene calls are TRBV19 and TRBJ1-4, with D perhaps TRBD1 (6 bases). The V and J ends lost 6 bases and 3 bases respectively, with 11 bases between them. This CDR3 spans 14 amino acids. The germline CDR1 and CDR2 sequences are LNHDA and SQIVND (reference sequence). Partial CDR3 DNA: TGTGCCAGTAGAATCAGGGGAGCTAATGAAAAA. Its protein is CASRIRGANEK. The CDR3 in full is CASRIRGANEKLFF.

This clone came up many times. The CDR3 end lies 3 residues beyond the end of the read and is filled in from the germline J gene. The V and J genes are TRBV28 and TRBJ2-5; no clear D gene. CDR3 length: 13 amino acids. V was trimmed by 5 bases and J by 4 bases, leaving 11 bases between them. CDR1 is MDHEN and CDR2 is SYDVKM in the germline V gene. The covered CDR3 bases are TGTGCCAGCAGTCAAACAGTCCCAGAGACC. Translation gives CASSQTVPET. The CDR3 reads in full as CASSQTVPETQYF. Together with reference TRBV28 and TRBJ2-5, the CDR3 gives the full variable domain: DVKVTQSSRYLVKRTGEKVFLECVQDMDHENMFWYRQDPGLGLRLIYFSYDVKMKEKGDIPEGYSVSREKKERFSLILESASTNQTSMYLCASSQTVPETQYFGPGTRLLVL.

This clone is judged medium-sized. The read finishes 3 residues shy of the CDR3 end, and the germline J gene is used to complete it. The V and J genes are TRBV19 and TRBJ2-6; tentatively, D is TRBD2 (5 bases). This CDR3 contains 17 residues. The germline V gene encodes CDR1 LNHDA and CDR2 SQIVND (reference sequence). V was trimmed by 5 bases and J by 3 bases, leaving 17 bases between them. Partial CDR3 DNA: TGTGCCAGTAGTCATCCGGTCTCGGGGTTTGGGGCCAACGTC. It codes for CASSHPVSGFGANV. The full CDR3 is CASSHPVSGFGANVLTF.

Many counts were recorded for this clone. The CDR3 goes on 3 residues after the read ends, and that part is filled in from the germline J gene. This sequence joins TRBV7-9 and TRBJ2-1; 8 nucleotides match TRBD2. The CDR3 totals 15 residues. Germline V CDR1 and CDR2: SEHNR, FQNEAQ (reference sequence). V shed 4 bases, J shed 0 bases, and the junction held 2 bases outside the gene matches. CDR3 bases read: TGTGCCAGCAGCTCCGGGACTAGCTCCTACAATGAG. Amino acid sequence: CASSSGTSSYNE. The complete CDR3 sequence is CASSSGTSSYNEQFF.

The table lists this clone with many counts. The CDR3 loop is CASSPAGTGVAQPQHF. The CDR3 bases that were read are TGTGCCAGCAGTCCCGCGGGGACAGGGGTCGCCCAGCCC. This chain connects TRBV2 to TRBJ1-5; 10 positions agree with TRBD1. The DNA ends 3 residues before the CDR3 does, and the rest of the CDR3 is filled in from the germline J gene. This CDR3 spans 16 amino acids. Germline lookup yields CDR1 SNHLY and CDR2 FYNNEI. The J segment lost 7 bases and the V segment lost 5 bases, leaving 11 bases of the junction unmatched.